This paragraph reports one TCR beta chain. The table came from immunoSEQ multiplex PCR; TCRdb's copy has only in-frame clones and leaves some out. The sample has 160,000 or so clones, roughly 84% seen once. This record comes from a study of blood T cell repertoires in COVID-19. Donors were grouped by their self-reported clinical history. Looked up from germline, CDR1 is LNHDA and CDR2 is SQIVND (reference sequence). V shed 7 bases and J shed 5 bases, with 9 bases lying between them. CDR3 length equals 13 residues. The specimen sequenced was PBMCs or T cells enriched from blood (not recorded which). V gene TRBV19 combines with J gene TRBJ1-6; D is unresolved. The receptor's source is a man aged 60 to 69 who had recovered from COVID-19. CDR3 nucleotides: TGTGCCAGTACCCCTTCGGATAATTCACCCCTCCACTTT. The encoded protein is CASTPSDNSPLHF.